The next 20 T cell receptor beta chains were all read from a single sample in a study of shared clonotypes between healthy human individuals. Sequenced by immunoSEQ multiplex PCR; TCRdb stores in-frame clones only, minus some. The table shows approximately 2.1 million clones, with 85% to 95% occurring only once. Sequencing was performed on naive CD4+ T cells from PBMCs. The sample's subset: CD45RA+ positively selected. The origin of the receptors is a man younger than 35 in good health. Some clones in this sample may be carry-over from other donors' samples.

J is TRBJ2-3 and V is TRBV5-1; 15 bases align to TRBD2. In germline, CDR1 is SGHRS, CDR2 YFSETQ. The CDR3 contains 18 residues. V shed 4 bases and J 0 bases; nucleotides not matched to a gene: 6. CDR3 in amino acids: CASSRGLAGGPSTDTQYF. As DNA, the CDR3 is TGCGCCAGCAGCAGGGGACTAGCGGGAGGCCCTAGCACAGATACGCAGTATTTT.

The genes are TRBV5-1 and TRBJ2-3; TRBD2 matches 10 bases. With V trimmed by 0 bases and J by 6 bases, 4 bases remained unmatched. Germline V gives CDR1 SGHRS, CDR2 YFSETQ. The CDR3 sequence is 15 residues long. The CDR3 sequence: CASSLVGTSVDTQYF. The CDR3 nucleotides are TGCGCCAGCAGCTTGGTTGGGACTAGCGTCGATACGCAGTATTTT.

As to this clone: Different DNA sequences within this sample yield the same CDR3. The gene calls are TRBV7-2 and TRBJ1-2, with D possibly being TRBD1 (5 bases). The ends were cut back, 1 base at V and 8 bases at J, with 11 bases in the middle. Germline loops: CDR1 SGHTA, CDR2 FQGNSA. This CDR3 spans 13 amino acids. This CDR3 reads CASSLGRGRGYTF. The CDR3 bases are TGTGCCAGCAGCTTAGGAAGGGGTCGGGGCTACACCTTC.

The rearrangement uses TRBV18 and TRBJ1-5; no definite D call. The CDR3 spans 13 residues. The V gene's germline CDR1 is KGHSH and CDR2 LQKENI. Between the trimmed V and J ends, which lost 5 bases and 3 bases, there was a span of 8 bases. The CDR3 region has the DNA TGTGCCAGCTCAGGAAGTTACAATCAGCCCCAGCATTTT. Its protein is CASSGSYNQPQHF.

V usage is TRBV11-2 and J usage is TRBJ2-3; 12 bases fit TRBD2. J lost 8 bases, V lost 5 bases, and 11 bases had no gene match. The CDR3 has 16 amino acids. CDR1 is SGHAT, CDR2 FQNNGV, per germline. The CDR3 reads CASSTRLAGDLGTQYF. The CDR3, as DNA: TGTGCCAGCAGCACCAGACTAGCGGGAGATCTAGGTACGCAGTATTTT.

The chain recombines TRBV5-4 with TRBJ2-1; D not certain. Germline V gives CDR1 SGHNT, CDR2 YYREEE (reference sequence). CDR3 size: 16 residues. Trimming removed 0 bases at V and 0 bases at J, with 10 bases between. The CDR3 sequence: CASSLGVSSSYNEQFF. The DNA of the CDR3 is TGTGCCAGCAGCTTGGGTGTCTCCAGCTCCTACAATGAGCAGTTCTTC. Variable domain in full (rest from reference TRBV5-4 and TRBJ2-1): ETGVTQSPTHLIKTRGQQVTLRCSSQSGHNTVSWYQQALGQGPQFIFQYYREEENGRGNFPPRFSGLQFPNYSSELNVNALELDDSALYLCASSLGVSSSYNEQFFGPGTRLTVL.

The rearrangement uses TRBV7-2 and TRBJ2-7, with 11 bases lining up with TRBD1. V lost 0 bases to trimming and J lost 4 bases; unmatched junction nucleotides: 5. Germline CDR1 is SGHTA and CDR2 is FQGNSA. The CDR3 is 16 amino acids. CDR3 amino acids: CASSLAARDRGYEQYF. The DNA for the CDR3 is TGTGCCAGCAGCTTAGCAGCCCGGGACAGGGGGTACGAGCAGTACTTC.

V usage is TRBV7-6 and J usage is TRBJ2-1; D is unclear. Germline CDR1 and CDR2: SGHVS and FNYEAQ. CDR3 length equals 14 residues. The V end was cut by 5 bases, the J end by 6 bases, with 14 bases between. The CDR3 DNA reads as TGTGCCAGCAGCACCGAGGTGGCTTCCAATGAGCAGTTCTTC. This sequence encodes CASSTEVASNEQFF.

As regards this clone: The sample carries other DNA sequences with the same CDR3. V gene TRBV18 combines with J gene TRBJ2-7, with 7 bases identical to TRBD2. The CDR3 sequence is 16 residues long. CDR1 is KGHSH and CDR2 is LQKENI in the germline V gene. V was pared by 0 bases and J by 0 bases, with 5 bases of the junction left unmatched. For the CDR3, the DNA is TGTGCCAGCTCACCACCGGGGAGGGGCCGCTCCTACGAGCAGTACTTC. This gives the protein CASSPPGRGRSYEQYF.

The CDR3 protein is CASSQGLAKNIQYF. The CDR3 bases are TGTGCCAGCAGCCAGGGACTAGCCAAAAACATTCAGTACTTC. J is TRBJ2-4 and V is TRBV7-2, with TRBD2 as a possible D gene (6 bases). The germline CDR1 and CDR2 sequences are SGHTA and FQGNSA. This CDR3 comprises 14 residues. The ends were cut back, 5 bases at V and 0 bases at J, with 8 bases in the middle.

This clone was picked up one time. V and J are TRBV11-2 and TRBJ1-2; D is perhaps TRBD1 (5 bases). Trimming cost V 6 bases and J 4 bases, with 18 bases left between them. This CDR3 region has 15 residues. In germline, CDR1 is SGHAT, CDR2 FQNNGV. CDR3 coding DNA: TGTGCCAGCAGAAAGTTGGCTACGGGGGTCTATGGCTACACCTTC. The encoded protein is CASRKLATGVYGYTF.

This CDR3 reads CASSPSSAGGDTQYF. DNA for the CDR3: TGCGCCAGCAGCCCCTCCAGTGCGGGAGGGGATACGCAGTATTTT. This chain uses TRBV5-1 with TRBJ2-3; 9 nucleotides align to TRBD2. Looked up from germline, CDR1 is SGHRS and CDR2 is YFSETQ. CDR3 length equals 15 residues. V lost 4 bases to trimming and J lost 6 bases; unmatched junction nucleotides: 9.

The J gene is TRBJ1-5, the V gene TRBV28; D unresolved. The length of the CDR3 is 17 residues. Germline CDR1 is MDHEN and CDR2 is SYDVKM. The V and J ends lost 6 bases and 3 bases respectively, with 21 bases between them. The CDR3 nucleotides read TGTGCCAGCAGCACAAACACTCCAGTGAGGTACAATCAGCCCCAGCATTTT. It is translated as CASSTNTPVRYNQPQHF. Drawing the rest from reference TRBV28 and TRBJ1-5, the complete variable domain is DVKVTQSSRYLVKRTGEKVFLECVQDMDHENMFWYRQDPGLGLRLIYFSYDVKMKEKGDIPEGYSVSREKKERFSLILESASTNQTSMYLCASSTNTPVRYNQPQHFGDGTRLSIL.

J is TRBJ2-7 and V is TRBV7-6; the match to TRBD2 covers 11 bases. The germline V gene encodes CDR1 SGHVS and CDR2 FNYEAQ. The CDR3 sequence is 17 residues long. V shed 0 bases, J shed 7 bases, and the junction held 11 bases outside the gene matches. The CDR3 DNA reads TGTGCCAGCAGCTTAGCTCCGATAGCGGGAGGGCCGGATGAGCAGTACTTC. Protein: CASSLAPIAGGPDEQYF.

This chain links TRBV4-1 with TRBJ1-5; D is undetermined. The CDR3 consists of 13 residues. CDR1 MGHRA and CDR2 YSYEKL come from the germline V gene. Trimming removed 7 bases from V and 7 bases from J, with 14 bases in between. The CDR3 sequence is CASTPFVGQPQHF. CDR3 DNA sequence: TGCGCCAGCACCCCGTTCGTCGGCCAGCCCCAGCATTTT.

The chain is built from TRBV28 and TRBJ1-2; TRBD1 matches at 7 bases. The germline gives CDR1 MDHEN, CDR2 SYDVKM. Trimming at V came to 4 bases and at J to 7 bases, leaving 9 bases not matched to a gene. The CDR3 extends over 14 amino acids. This chain's CDR3 is CASSSRRTGAGYTF. DNA of the CDR3: TGTGCCAGCAGTTCTAGACGGACAGGAGCTGGCTACACCTTC.

This clone was seen a single time. V gene TRBV19 combines with J gene TRBJ2-1; 7 bases match TRBD2. Trimming removed 7 bases from V and 8 bases from J; junction bases left unmatched: 14. This CDR3 comprises 15 residues. CDR1 is LNHDA, CDR2 SQIVND, per germline (reference sequence). In DNA, the CDR3 is TGTGCCAGTACCCAGTCCGGACTAGAGCCACATGAGCAGTTCTTC. Amino acid sequence: CASTQSGLEPHEQFF.

The J gene is TRBJ2-1, the V gene TRBV19, with D unresolved. The length of the CDR3 is 16 residues. V was cut by 7 bases and J by 3 bases, with 19 bases left in between. Germline assignment: CDR1 LNHDA and CDR2 SQIVND (reference sequence). DNA for the CDR3: TGTGCCAGTACTGCTCCCCCAAAGATCTTCTACAATGAGCAGTTCTTC. Translated, it gives CASTAPPKIFYNEQFF.

This chain links TRBV30 with TRBJ1-1; D uncertain. The V end was cut by 3 bases, the J end by 5 bases, with 10 bases between. This CDR3 is 12 amino acids long. The germline CDR1 and CDR2 sequences are GTSNPN and SVGIG (reference sequence). CDR3 region: CAWRPRGTEAFF. CDR3 nucleotide sequence: TGTGCCTGGAGGCCTAGAGGAACTGAAGCTTTCTTT.

This chain links TRBV5-8 with TRBJ1-5, with D tentatively TRBD1 (5 bases). Germline CDR1 and CDR2: SGHTS and YDEGEE. There are 16 residues in the CDR3. V gave up 4 bases and J gave up 4 bases, with 18 bases separating them. CDR3 residues: CASSRGTGSLNQPQHF. CDR3 nucleotides: TGTGCCAGCAGCAGAGGGACGGGAAGTCTTAATCAGCCCCAGCATTTT.